This paragraph reports one T cell receptor beta chain. Its antigen is not identified. The record originates from a study of shared clonotypes between healthy human individuals. Broader study findings: Compared with memory subsets, naive subsets generally had larger estimated richness.

Assay used: immunoSEQ multiplex PCR; TCRdb lists only in-frame clones, some missing. The data hold around 1.5 million clones, with 95% to 99% observed a single time. In germline, CDR1 is GTSNPN, CDR2 SVGIG (reference sequence). The CDR3 extends over 13 amino acids. Between the trimmed V and J ends, which lost 2 bases and 5 bases, there was a span of 12 bases. The donors were adults (healthy and HIV-negative) with no recent acute infections or vaccinations. The V call is TRBV30, the J call TRBJ2-5; D uncertain. The sequence was obtained from a man aged 25-45 years in good health. The specimen sequenced was naive CD4+ T cells sorted from blood. Subset: CD45RA+ positively selected. CDR3 sequence reads: CAWSHRLGETQYF. Written as DNA, the CDR3 is TGTGCCTGGAGTCATCGGCTAGGCGAGACCCAGTACTTC.